The clone carrying this TCR beta chain is medium-sized by share. Its specificity is not known. No cell fractionation was done, so the repertoire covers all unsorted peripheral blood T cells. The entry originates in a study of HIV-infected patients and healthy controls. cDNA was made from roughly 470 ng RNA using alpha and beta constant primers. Alpha and beta chain libraries were made separately by chain-specific third strand synthesis with multiplexing indices. MiXCR was run by TCRdb on the 5' RACE reads, yielding one entry per CDR3 protein. The table records roughly 18,000 distinct CDR3 sequences, around 10% of them present only once. Germline CDR1 is MRHNA and CDR2 is SNTAGT. CDR3 length: 14 amino acids. V lost 6 bases and J 4 bases, leaving 14 bases between the germline ends. Study-level points and caveats: HIV-infected repertoires had significantly higher mean Gini indices than controls, possibly reflecting oligoclonality.

The TCR originated in an adult in good health. The sample taken for sequencing was blood. This chain connects TRBV6-4 to TRBJ2-3, with D possibly matching TRBD1 (8 bases). CDR3 in amino acids: CASSGQGGADTQYF. CDR3 DNA: TGTGCCAGCAGCGGACAGGGAGGGGCAGATACGCAGTATTTT.